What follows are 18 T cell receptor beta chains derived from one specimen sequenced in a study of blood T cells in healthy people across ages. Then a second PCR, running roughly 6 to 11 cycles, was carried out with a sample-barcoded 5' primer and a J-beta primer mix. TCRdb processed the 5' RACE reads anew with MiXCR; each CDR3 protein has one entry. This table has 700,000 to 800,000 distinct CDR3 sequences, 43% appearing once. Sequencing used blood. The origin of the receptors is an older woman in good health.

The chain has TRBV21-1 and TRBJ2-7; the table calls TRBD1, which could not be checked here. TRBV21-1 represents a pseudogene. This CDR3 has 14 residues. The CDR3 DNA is TGTGCCGGCAGCAAAGACAGGGGGGCCTACGAGCAGTACTTC. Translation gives CAGSKDRGAYEQYF.

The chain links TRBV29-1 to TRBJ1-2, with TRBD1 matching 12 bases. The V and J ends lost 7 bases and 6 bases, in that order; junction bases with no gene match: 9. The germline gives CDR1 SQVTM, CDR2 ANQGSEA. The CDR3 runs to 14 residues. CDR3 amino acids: CSARDRGRLDGYTF. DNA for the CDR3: TGCAGCGCCAGGGACAGGGGGCGTTTGGATGGCTACACCTTC.

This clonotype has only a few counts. The CDR3 protein is CASRGQAQETQYF. The DNA of the CDR3 is TGTGCCAGCAGAGGACAGGCCCAAGAGACCCAGTACTTC. The chain employs TRBV6-5 and TRBJ2-5; TRBD1 matches 7 bases. This CDR3 is built from 13 residues. CDR1 and CDR2 (germline): MNHEY, SVGAGI. V shed 6 bases and J 1 base; nucleotides not matched to a gene: 2.

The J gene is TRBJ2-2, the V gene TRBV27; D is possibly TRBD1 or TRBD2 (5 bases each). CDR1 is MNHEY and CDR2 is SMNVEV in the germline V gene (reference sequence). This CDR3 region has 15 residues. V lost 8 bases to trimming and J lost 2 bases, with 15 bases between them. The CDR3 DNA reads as TGTGCCAGCGGGGCAGGGACCAGCAACACCGGGGAGCTGTTTTTT. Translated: CASGAGTSNTGELFF.

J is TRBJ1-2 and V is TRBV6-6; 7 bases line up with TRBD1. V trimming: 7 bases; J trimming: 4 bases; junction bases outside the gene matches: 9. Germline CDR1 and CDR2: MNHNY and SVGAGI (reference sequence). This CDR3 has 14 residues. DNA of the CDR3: TGTGCCAGCAACGAACCGGGACAGTCCTATGGCTACACCTTC. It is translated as CASNEPGQSYGYTF.

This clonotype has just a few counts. CDR3 region: CSASFPDRGRYNEQFF. CDR3 in DNA: TGCAGTGCTAGCTTCCCGGACAGGGGGCGATACAATGAGCAGTTCTTC. The chain links TRBV20-1 to TRBJ2-1; TRBD1 matches at 11 bases. Trimming removed 3 bases from V and 4 bases from J; junction bases left unmatched: 8. Germline V gives CDR1 DFQATT, CDR2 SNEGSKA (reference sequence). The CDR3 contains 16 residues.

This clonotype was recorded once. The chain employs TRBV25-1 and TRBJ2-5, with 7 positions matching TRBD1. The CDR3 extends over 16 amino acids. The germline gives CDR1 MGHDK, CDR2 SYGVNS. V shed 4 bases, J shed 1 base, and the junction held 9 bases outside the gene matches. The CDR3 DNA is TGTGCCAGCAGTGTGATAGGGACAGTCTTCCAAGAGACCCAGTACTTC. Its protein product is CASSVIGTVFQETQYF.

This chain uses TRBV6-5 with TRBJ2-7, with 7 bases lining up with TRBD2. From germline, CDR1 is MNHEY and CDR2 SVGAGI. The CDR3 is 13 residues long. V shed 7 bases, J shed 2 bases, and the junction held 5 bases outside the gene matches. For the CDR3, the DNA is TGTGCCAGCACCCGGGGGGAAGCCTACGAGCAGTACTTC. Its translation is CASTRGEAYEQYF.

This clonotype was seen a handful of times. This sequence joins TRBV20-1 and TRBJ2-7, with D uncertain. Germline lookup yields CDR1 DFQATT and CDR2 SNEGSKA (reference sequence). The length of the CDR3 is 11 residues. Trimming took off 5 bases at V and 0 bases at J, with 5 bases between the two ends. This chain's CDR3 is CSAEISYEQYF. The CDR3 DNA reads TGCAGTGCTGAGATCTCCTACGAGCAGTACTTC.

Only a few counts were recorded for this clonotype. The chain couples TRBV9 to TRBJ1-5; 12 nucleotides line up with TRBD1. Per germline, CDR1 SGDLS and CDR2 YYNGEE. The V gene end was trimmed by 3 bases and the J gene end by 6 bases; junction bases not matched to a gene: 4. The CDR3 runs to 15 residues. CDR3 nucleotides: TGTGCCAGCAGCGAAGGGACAGGGGGCTCTCAGCCCCAGCATTTT. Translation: CASSEGTGGSQPQHF.

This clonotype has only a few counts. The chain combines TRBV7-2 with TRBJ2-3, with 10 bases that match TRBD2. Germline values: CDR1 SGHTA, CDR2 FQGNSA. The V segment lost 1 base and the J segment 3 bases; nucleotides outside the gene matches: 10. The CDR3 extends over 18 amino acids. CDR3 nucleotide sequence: TGTGCCAGCAGCTTAGATTTGGCTAGCGGGAGCCAGACAGATACGCAGTATTTT. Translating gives CASSLDLASGSQTDTQYF.

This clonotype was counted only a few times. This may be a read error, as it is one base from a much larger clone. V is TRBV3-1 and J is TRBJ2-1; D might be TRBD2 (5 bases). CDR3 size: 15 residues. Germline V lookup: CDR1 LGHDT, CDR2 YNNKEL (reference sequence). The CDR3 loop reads CAGSQSHLGSNEQFF. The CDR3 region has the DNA TGTGCCGGCAGCCAGAGTCATTTGGGGAGCAATGAGCAGTTCTTC.

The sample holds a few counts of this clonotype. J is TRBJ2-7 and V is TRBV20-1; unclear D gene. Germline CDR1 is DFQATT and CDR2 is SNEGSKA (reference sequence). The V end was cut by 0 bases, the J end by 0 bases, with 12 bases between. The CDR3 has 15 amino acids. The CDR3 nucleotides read TGCAGTGCTAGAGAGGCAATGTCCCCCTCCTACGAGCAGTACTTC. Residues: CSAREAMSPSYEQYF.

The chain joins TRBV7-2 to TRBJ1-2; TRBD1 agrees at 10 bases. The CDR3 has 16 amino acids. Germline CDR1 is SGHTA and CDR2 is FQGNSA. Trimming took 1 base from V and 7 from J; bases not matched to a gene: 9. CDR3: CASSLDSARTGGGYTF. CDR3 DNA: TGTGCCAGCAGCTTAGATTCCGCGCGGACAGGGGGTGGCTACACCTTC.

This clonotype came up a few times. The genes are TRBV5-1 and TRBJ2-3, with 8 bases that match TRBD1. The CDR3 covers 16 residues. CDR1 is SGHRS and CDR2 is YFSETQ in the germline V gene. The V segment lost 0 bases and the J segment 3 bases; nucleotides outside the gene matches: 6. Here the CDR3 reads CASSLVADRVTDTQYF. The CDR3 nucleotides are TGCGCCAGCAGCTTGGTTGCGGACAGGGTGACAGATACGCAGTATTTT.

The CDR3, as DNA: TGTGCCAGCCACCGGGACCCGGGGGATACGCAGTATTTT. This sequence encodes CASHRDPGDTQYF. The chain recombines TRBV2 with TRBJ2-3, with D perhaps being TRBD1 or TRBD2 (5 bases each). Looked up from germline, CDR1 is SNHLY and CDR2 is FYNNEI. Between the trimmed V and J ends, which lost 8 bases and 6 bases, there was a span of 15 bases. The CDR3 length is 13 residues. The full variable domain, rest sourced from reference TRBV2 and TRBJ2-3, is EPEVTQTPSHQVTQMGQEVILRCVPISNHLYFYWYRQILGQKVEFLVSFYNNEISEKSEIFDDQFSVERPDGSNFTLKIRSTKLEDSAMYFCASHRDPGDTQYFGPGTRLTVL.

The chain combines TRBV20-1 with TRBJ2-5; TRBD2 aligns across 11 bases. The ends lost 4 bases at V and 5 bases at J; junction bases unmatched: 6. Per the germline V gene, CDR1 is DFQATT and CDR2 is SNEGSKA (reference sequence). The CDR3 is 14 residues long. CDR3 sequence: CSATTSGSRETQYF. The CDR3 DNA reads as TGCAGTGCTACCACTAGCGGGAGCAGGGAGACCCAGTACTTC.

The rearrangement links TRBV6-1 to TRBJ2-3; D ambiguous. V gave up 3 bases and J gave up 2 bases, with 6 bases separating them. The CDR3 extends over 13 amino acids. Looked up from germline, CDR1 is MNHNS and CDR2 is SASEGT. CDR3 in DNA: TGTGCCAGCAGTGACGGCCTCACAGATACGCAGTATTTT. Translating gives CASSDGLTDTQYF.